Reported below is one T cell receptor (beta chain). This clone has just one count. The antigen it recognizes is unknown. Base qualities are not provided; no much larger clone lies one nucleotide away. Reading the label with the study, this specimen's time point is: pre-treatment baseline. Blood samples were collected before treatment (T0) and at week 3 (W3), after the first cycle of checkpoint blockade. Except for two patients with rapid clinical progression, response was assessed 12 weeks after the first infusion by RECIST 1.1; disease control meant complete response, partial response or stable disease. Patients were not eligible if they had prior systemic cancer treatment, concomitant immunosuppressant therapy or synchronous other active malignancies. TCR beta was sequenced in both bulk PBMC and plasma cell-free DNA in order to track circulating cells as well as T cell turnover. Lymphoprep and SepMate tubes were used to isolate PBMC from blood, and red cell lysis was then performed. QIAamp DNA Blood Mini kits were used to extract DNA from both PBMC and sorted T cell subsets.

These data belong to a study of blood T cell dynamics during melanoma immunotherapy (dated by TCRdb to about 2020). Describing the broader study: Patients had metastatic melanoma and received first-line pembrolizumab or nivolumab plus ipilimumab as standard of care in the United Kingdom. To find early correlates of response, peripheral T cell receptor repertoires were profiled in metastatic melanoma patients before and after one cycle of checkpoint inhibitor therapy. A training cohort was formed from consecutive patients, and a further independent group of patients from the same centre was pooled into an external validation set.

V lost 4 bases and J lost 9 bases; the stretch between them is 14 bases long. The CDR3 holds 14 amino acids from the cysteine to the phenylalanine. Kept here is only the CDR3 DNA, which spans 42 bases and is read in frame from base 1. In the germline V gene (reference sequence), CDR1 corresponds to SGHNT and CDR2 to YYREEE. On the study overall, not on this receptor specifically: Whether the T cell clones behind the repertoire changes were melanoma-specific or instead reflected general immune activation was something the study could not determine. The relatively small sample size was acknowledged as something that could potentially limit how far the results can be generalized. A bifurcated reorganization of the PBMC repertoire at W3, with increased clonality or increased diversity, was observed in patients who later achieved disease control, unlike in progressors.

For every bulk PBMC sample, a fixed 350 ng of DNA was loaded. Following the manufacturer instructions, the immunoSEQ TCRb Assay kit was used to amplify TCR beta CDR3 sequences from genomic DNA. The KAPA Library Quantification Kit for Illumina platforms was used to quantify the pooled libraries by qPCR. Pooled libraries were clustered at 0.6-1.1 pM and sequenced on an Illumina NextSeq 500. In the source study's methods: The TCR data were analyzed using immunoSEQ ANALYZER and the R LymphoSeq package. A rearrangement efficiency score was calculated as productive divided by the sum of productive and non-productive CDR3 sequences. Clonality was measured with the Gini coefficient and diversity with the Renyi index at alpha=1, and both measures were compared pairwise between timepoints within each patient. Clonal relatedness used an edit distance of 3, and repertoire similarity used the Bhattacharyya coefficient, both computed in LymphoSeq. To classify response, a linear discriminant analysis based on week-3 changes in clonality and diversity was built using the R MASS and caret packages. In TCRdb, the immuneACCESS table is reduced to in-frame sequences with V and J assigned. These tables do not hold every clone; where another copy was compared, an unresolved V gene accounts for under half, and the others remain unexplained. That table furnishes V, J and clone size, whereas the DNA furnished D and trimming. The sample profile shows 8,500 to 10,000 clones; roughly 90% of them were found once. Roughly a third of the sample goes to the ten largest clones.

Sample: blood, taken from a patient treated with checkpoint blockade. The source is a human donor with melanoma. The chain joins TRBV5-4 to TRBJ1-6; no D gene is confidently identified. The nucleotides are TGTGCCAGCAGCCCCGGAACCGAGGGTTCACCCCTCCACTTT. Translated, it gives CASSPGTEGSPLHF. The full variable domain, with segments outside the CDR3 supplied by the reference TRBV5-4 and TRBJ1-6 proteins, appears as ETGVTQSPTHLIKTRGQQVTLRCSSQSGHNTVSWYQQALGQGPQFIFQYYREEENGRGNFPPRFSGLQFPNYSSELNVNALELDDSALYLCASSPGTEGSPLHFGNGTRLTVT.